Listed below are T cell receptor beta chains from one sample, sequenced in a study of T cell responses to AZD1222 COVID-19 vaccine. Measured with immunoSEQ multiplex PCR; TCRdb has only the in-frame clones, and not every one. The sample lists some 54,000 clones, around 89% occurring once. Sequenced here: peripheral blood, sampled on day 0 of AZD1222 vaccination. The receptors originated from an adult in good health. Both conserved end residues are part of each CDR3. The order of the fields is J gene, V gene, CDR3 protein.

J: TRBJ1-6
V: TRBV4-1
CDR3: CASSQDGQGTYNSPLHF

J: TRBJ1-1
V: TRBV28
CDR3: CASSPTGVRTEAFF

J: TRBJ1-1
V: TRBV23-1
CDR3: CASDRGEPTNTEAFF

J: TRBJ2-7
V: TRBV29-1
CDR3: CSVGPGAGGPAYEQYF

J: TRBJ2-7
V: TRBV7-6
CDR3: CASSQAASGSYEQYF

J: TRBJ2-7
V: TRBV6-5
CDR3: CASRRGDYEQYF

J: TRBJ2-2
V: TRBV6-6
CDR3: CASSRKSFGQENTGELFF

J: TRBJ2-7
V: TRBV27
CDR3: CASSSNSGVYEQYF

J: TRBJ2-3
V: TRBV19
CDR3: CASKGRGTDTQYF

J: TRBJ1-2
V: TRBV2
CDR3: CASSVIRGQGGYTF

J: TRBJ2-1
V: TRBV25-1
CDR3: CASSDPSGSGGNEQFF

J: TRBJ2-1
V: TRBV5-1
CDR3: CASSFDRNEQFF

J: TRBJ1-2
V: TRBV7-8
CDR3: CASSLALSVGGVVYGYTF

J: TRBJ2-1
V: TRBV25-1
CDR3: CASSVGGTINEQFF

J: TRBJ1-1
V: TRBV19
CDR3: CASQLTGGRTEAFF

J: TRBJ1-6
V: TRBV15
CDR3: CATTREGPTTSNSPLHF

J: TRBJ1-2
V: TRBV6-5
CDR3: CASSDGQRDYGYTF

J: TRBJ1-6
V: TRBV4-1
CDR3: CASSQDRGASYNSPLHF

J: TRBJ1-1
V: TRBV11-3
CDR3: CASSSYAGTEAFF

J: TRBJ2-7
V: TRBV10-2
CDR3: CASSEYLVYEQYF

J: TRBJ2-1
V: TRBV28
CDR3: CASSLVGNEQFF

J: TRBJ2-7
V: TRBV6-6
CDR3: CASSYPGQGATYEQYF

J: TRBJ1-5
V: TRBV6-6
CDR3: CASKDGLYSNQPQHF

J: TRBJ1-5
V: TRBV10-2
CDR3: CASSSSGGQPQHF

J: TRBJ2-7
V: TRBV18
CDR3: CASSPSNIYEQYF

J: TRBJ2-3
V: TRBV28
CDR3: CASSRLGRTVPLSSTDTQYF

J: TRBJ1-1
V: TRBV5-1
CDR3: CASASLAVNTEAFF

J: TRBJ1-1
V: TRBV5-1
CDR3: CASSLETPGYTEAFF

J: TRBJ1-1
V: TRBV19
CDR3: CASTIGQANTEAFF

J: TRBJ1-3
V: TRBV6-5
CDR3: CASRDRAGNTIYF

J: TRBJ2-3
V: TRBV5-1
CDR3: CASSLSGGRVVQDTQYF

J: TRBJ2-7
V: TRBV27
CDR3: CASRRRTGTYEQYF

J: TRBJ1-4
V: TRBV6-5
CDR3: CASSAGFRNEKLFF

J: TRBJ2-1
V: TRBV4-1
CDR3: CASSQDRDPGVSYNEQFF

J: TRBJ2-2
V: TRBV7-3
CDR3: CASSSSSGSIPGELFF

J: TRBJ1-1
V: TRBV25-1
CDR3: CASSEFGRVGQTEAFF

J: TRBJ2-5
V: TRBV19
CDR3: CASTPGQGSETQYF

J: TRBJ1-4
V: TRBV19
CDR3: CASSPVGARNEKLFF

J: TRBJ2-2
V: TRBV5-1
CDR3: CASSPGLVLYSGELFF

J: TRBJ2-1
V: TRBV28
CDR3: CASKRPNNEQFF

J: TRBJ1-1
V: TRBV27
CDR3: CASSFNSVGGLNTEAFF

J: TRBJ2-7
V: TRBV10-3
CDR3: CAISSPGLAGAYEQYF

J: TRBJ2-3
V: TRBV28
CDR3: CASGMGGFSRDTQYF

J: TRBJ2-2
V: TRBV12-3/TRBV12-4
CDR3: CASRTRNGELFF

J: TRBJ2-2
V: TRBV20-1
CDR3: CSASPRGSRGELFF

J: TRBJ1-1
V: TRBV6-5
CDR3: CASSLQGRHTEAFF

J: TRBJ2-2
V: TRBV5-1
CDR3: CASSSQGRPAGELFF

J: TRBJ1-3
V: TRBV5-1
CDR3: CASSLEGVTGNTIYF

J: TRBJ1-2
V: TRBV3-1/TRBV3-2
CDR3: CASSPGGQGGYTF

J: TRBJ2-7
V: TRBV7-2
CDR3: CASSLVGIDEQYF

J: TRBJ2-7
V: TRBV10-3
CDR3: CAISESQTGWDEQYF

J: TRBJ1-1
V: TRBV6-5
CDR3: CASRAGVNTEAFF

J: TRBJ1-5
V: TRBV18
CDR3: CASSLSRDQPQHF

J: TRBJ2-7
V: TRBV6-5
CDR3: CASSYSYGIYEQYF